Sequencing of this T cell receptor beta chain was carried out in a study of Graves' ophthalmopathy and Graves' hyperthyroidism. Study as a whole: By definition, stable hyperthyroidism involved no ophthalmopathy within 18 months of follow-up.

Trimming cost V 10 bases and J 8 bases; bases outside gene matches: 12. The germline V gene encodes CDR1 ENHRY and CDR2 SYGVKD. The CDR3 extends over 13 amino acids. The TCR beta CDR3 regions underwent amplification from RNA transcripts. HTBI primers served in a first-round RT-PCR, which a second-round multiplex PCR followed. Via MiXCR, TCRdb re-called the multiplex PCR reads, giving one row per CDR3 protein. The data contain about 1.2 million distinct CDR3 sequences, approximately 35% of them seen just once; the ten biggest clones take up 11%. Other autoimmune diseases, uncontrolled infections, pregnancy and lactation each led to patient exclusion.

The rearrangement links TRBV10-3 to TRBJ1-2, with 8 bases lining up with TRBD1. Sequencing was done on a sample of peripheral blood or thyroid tissue (not recorded which). This sequence originates from an adult man with Graves' hyperthyroidism. CDR3 sequence: CASSLTGAEGYTF. The DNA for the CDR3 is TGTGCCAGCAGCCTGACAGGGGCGGAGGGCTACACCTTC.